This T cell receptor (beta chain) was identified in a study of blood T cell repertoires in COVID-19. Study in general: Material from acute and convalescent COVID-19 was sourced from the United States, Italy and Spain.

With 5 bases clipped from V and 0 bases from J, the junction kept 4 bases outside the gene matches. Looked up from germline, CDR1 is SNHLY and CDR2 is FYNNEI. The CDR3 is 15 residues long. Original analysis: Researchers report that nucleated cell counts were estimated from reference gene primer amplification. Sequenced by immunoSEQ multiplex PCR; TCRdb stores in-frame clones only, minus some. V and J calls and clone size come straight from that table; D and trimming were deduced from the DNA. Of 250,000 or so clones listed, 70% to 85% are singletons. This clonotype originated in a woman at least 80 years old with acute or convalescent COVID-19. The sample consisted of peripheral blood. This chain joins TRBV2 and TRBJ1-5, with 7 nucleotides matching TRBD1. CDR3 in amino acids: CASSKQGISNQPQHF. The CDR3 nucleotides read TGTGCCAGCAGTAAACAGGGGATTAGCAATCAGCCCCAGCATTTT.